This T cell receptor beta chain stems from a study of blood T cell repertoires in COVID-19 (TCRdb year 2020). In the study overall: The collaborator samples originated in the United States, Italy and Spain and spanned the acute and convalescent phases of COVID-19. HLA class I and class II types, where available, came from metadata supplied by the sample provider rather than from assay-based typing. The samples were drawn from two sources: the first 160 participants of the ongoing ImmuneRACE study, and 1,000 to 1,500 subjects contributed by 6 global collaborators. A de-identified subject ID, COVID-19 status, age in years and sex were almost always included in the sample metadata. The repertoires were made available in a free public database intended to serve as a resource for research on the immune response to SARS-CoV-2. The dataset comprised deeply sampled blood TCRbeta repertoires from subjects exposed to, actively infected with, or recovered from COVID-19. The material from the prospective study consisted of cDNA or gDNA derived from T cells, B-cell-depleted T cells, or PBMCs. What the research found in general, with its limitations: The amount of clinical and demographic metadata varied by source and participant and was provided uncurated.

For this clone: The clone's antigen remains unknown. Within one base of it there is no much larger clone, and no base qualities were kept.

Collaborating institutions collected whole blood in K2EDTA tubes following their own protocols. For TCRbeta analysis, collaborators shipped samples as frozen whole blood, isolated PBMCs, or DNA extracted from either of those sample types. The immunoSEQ Assay, a bias-controlled multiplex PCR, was used to amplify TCRbeta CDR3 regions from genomic DNA. Concerning the study's data processing: The number of nucleated cells in each sample was estimated by amplification of reference gene primers within the assay. To quantify the absolute abundance of each unique TCRbeta CDR3 rearrangement, sequence reads were collapsed and filtered. For each sample, productive Simpson clonality was calculated as the square root of Simpson's diversity index over productive rearrangements. Entries here come from immuneACCESS through TCRdb and include only in-frame sequences with V and J called. Some clones fail to appear in such tables; in the studies checked, an unresolved V gene covers under half of the shortfall, and the cause of the remainder is unknown. V and J calls and clone size come straight from that table; D and trimming were deduced from the DNA. Here the sample has 200,000 or so clones; 80% occur a single time. Roughly 5% of the sample goes to the ten largest clones.

Looking up the germline V gene yields CDR1 SNHLY and CDR2 FYNNEI. Its CDR3 holds 13 amino acids, cysteine through phenylalanine. Only the CDR3 portion is preserved as DNA: 39 bases, with reading frame beginning at the first base. A distance of 10 bases separates the germline ends of V and J, which lose 5 bases and 6 bases respectively. The chain uses TRBV2 and TRBJ2-2; TRBD1 is possibly the D segment (5 matching bases). This receptor was identified in a human donor in a cohort sampled during active COVID-19. Sequencing was done on a sample of peripheral blood. The base sequence is TGTGCCAGCAGTCGACAGTCGGCCGGGGAGCTGTTTTTT. Its protein is CASSRQSAGELFF.